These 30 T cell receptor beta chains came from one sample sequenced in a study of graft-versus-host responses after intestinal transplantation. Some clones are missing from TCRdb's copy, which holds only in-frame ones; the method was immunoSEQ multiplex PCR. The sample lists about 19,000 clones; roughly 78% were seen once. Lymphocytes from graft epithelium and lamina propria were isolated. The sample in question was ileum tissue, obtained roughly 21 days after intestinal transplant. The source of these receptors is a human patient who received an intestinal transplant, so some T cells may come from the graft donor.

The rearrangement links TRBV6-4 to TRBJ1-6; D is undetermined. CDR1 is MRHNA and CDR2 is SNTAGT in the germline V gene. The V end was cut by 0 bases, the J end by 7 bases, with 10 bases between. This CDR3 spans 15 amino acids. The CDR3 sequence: CASSDSIEGNSPLHF. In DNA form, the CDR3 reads TGTGCCAGCAGTGACTCTATAGAGGGCAATTCACCCCTCCACTTT.

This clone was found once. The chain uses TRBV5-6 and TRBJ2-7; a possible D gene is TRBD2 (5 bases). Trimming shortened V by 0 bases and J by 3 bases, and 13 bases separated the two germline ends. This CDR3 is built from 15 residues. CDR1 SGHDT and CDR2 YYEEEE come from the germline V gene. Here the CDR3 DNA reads TGTGCCAGCAGCTTGGTTCCTAGCCTAAACTACGAGCAGTACTTC. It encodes CASSLVPSLNYEQYF.

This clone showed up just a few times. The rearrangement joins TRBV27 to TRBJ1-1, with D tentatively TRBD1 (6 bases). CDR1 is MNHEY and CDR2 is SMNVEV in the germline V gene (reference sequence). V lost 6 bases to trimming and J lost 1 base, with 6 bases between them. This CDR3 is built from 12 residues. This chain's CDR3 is CASRTGNTEAFF. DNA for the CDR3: TGTGCCAGCAGGACAGGGAACACTGAAGCTTTCTTT.

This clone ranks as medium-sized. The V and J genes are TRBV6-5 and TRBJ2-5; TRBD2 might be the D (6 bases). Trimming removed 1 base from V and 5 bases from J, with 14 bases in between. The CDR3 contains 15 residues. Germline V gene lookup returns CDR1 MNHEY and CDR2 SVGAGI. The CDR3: CASSYFAGPGETQYF. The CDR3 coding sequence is TGTGCCAGCAGTTACTTCGCGGGGCCGGGGGAGACCCAGTACTTC.

The CDR3 protein is CASSATLAGVDQETQYF. CDR3 nucleotide sequence: TGCGCCAGCAGTGCGACTCTAGCGGGAGTCGACCAAGAGACCCAGTACTTC. The rearrangement joins TRBV10-1 to TRBJ2-5; 10 positions match TRBD2. After removal of 4 bases from V and 0 bases from J, the junction contained 8 bases not matched to a gene. This CDR3 has 17 amino acids. CDR1 WNHNN and CDR2 SYGVQD come from the germline V gene (reference sequence).

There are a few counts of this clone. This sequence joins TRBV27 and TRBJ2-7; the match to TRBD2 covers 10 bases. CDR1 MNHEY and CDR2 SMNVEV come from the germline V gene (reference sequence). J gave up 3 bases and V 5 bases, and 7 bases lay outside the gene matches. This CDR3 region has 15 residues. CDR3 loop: CASSHGLAELYEQYF. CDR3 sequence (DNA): TGTGCCAGCAGTCACGGACTAGCGGAACTCTACGAGCAGTACTTC.

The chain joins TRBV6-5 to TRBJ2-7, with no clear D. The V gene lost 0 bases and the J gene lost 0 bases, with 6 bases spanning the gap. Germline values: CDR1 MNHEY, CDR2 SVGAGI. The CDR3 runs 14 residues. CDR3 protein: CASSYSSNSYEQYF. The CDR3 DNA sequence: TGTGCCAGCAGTTACTCTAGCAACTCCTACGAGCAGTACTTC.

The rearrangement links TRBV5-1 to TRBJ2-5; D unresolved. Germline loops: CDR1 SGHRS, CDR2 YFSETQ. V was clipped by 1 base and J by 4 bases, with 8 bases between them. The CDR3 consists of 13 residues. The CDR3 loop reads CASSLYVGETQYF. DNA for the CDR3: TGCGCCAGCAGCTTGTACGTCGGAGAGACCCAGTACTTC.

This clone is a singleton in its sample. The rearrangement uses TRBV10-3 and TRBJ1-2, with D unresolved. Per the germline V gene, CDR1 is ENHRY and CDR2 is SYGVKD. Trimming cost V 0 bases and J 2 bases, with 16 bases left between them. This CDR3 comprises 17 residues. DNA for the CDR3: TGTGCCATCAGTGAGTCGATCACTACGGGGTTCAACTATGGCTACACCTTC. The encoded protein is CAISESITTGFNYGYTF.

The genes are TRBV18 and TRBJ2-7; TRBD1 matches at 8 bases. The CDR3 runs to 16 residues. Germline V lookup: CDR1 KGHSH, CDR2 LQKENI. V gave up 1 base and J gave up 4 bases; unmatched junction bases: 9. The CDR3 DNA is TGTGCCAGCTCACCACTGGTTTGGACAGGGAAGTACGAGCAGTACTTC. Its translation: CASSPLVWTGKYEQYF.

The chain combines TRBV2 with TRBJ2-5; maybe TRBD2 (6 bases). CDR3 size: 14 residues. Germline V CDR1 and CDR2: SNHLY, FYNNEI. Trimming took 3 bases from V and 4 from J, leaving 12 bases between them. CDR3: CASSDSGLRETQYF. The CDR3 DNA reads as TGTGCCAGCAGTGATAGCGGACTACGAGAGACCCAGTACTTC.

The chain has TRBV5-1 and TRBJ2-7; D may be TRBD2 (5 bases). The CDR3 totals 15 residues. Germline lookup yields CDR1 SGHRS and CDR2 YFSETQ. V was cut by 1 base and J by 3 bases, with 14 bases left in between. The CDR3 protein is CASSLNGVLYYEQYF. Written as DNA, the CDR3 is TGCGCCAGCAGCTTGAACGGGGTCCTCTACTACGAGCAGTACTTC.

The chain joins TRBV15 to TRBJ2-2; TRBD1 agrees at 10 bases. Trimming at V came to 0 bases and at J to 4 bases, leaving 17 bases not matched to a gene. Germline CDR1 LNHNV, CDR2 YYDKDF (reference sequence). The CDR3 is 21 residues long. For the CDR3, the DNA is TGTGCCACCAGCAGAGAAGCAGGACAGGGGGACCTGACGGGGAGCACCGGGGAGCTGTTTTTT. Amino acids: CATSREAGQGDLTGSTGELFF.

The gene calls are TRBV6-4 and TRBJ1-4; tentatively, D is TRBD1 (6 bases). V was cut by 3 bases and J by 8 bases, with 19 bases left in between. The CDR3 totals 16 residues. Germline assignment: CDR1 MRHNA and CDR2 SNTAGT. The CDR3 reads CASSEGRQDREEKLFF. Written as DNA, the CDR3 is TGTGCCAGCAGTGAGGGGAGACAGGACCGTGAGGAAAAACTGTTTTTT.

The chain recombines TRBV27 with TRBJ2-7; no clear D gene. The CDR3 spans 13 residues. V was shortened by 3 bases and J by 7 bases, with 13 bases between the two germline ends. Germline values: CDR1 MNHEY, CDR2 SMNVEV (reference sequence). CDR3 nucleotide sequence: TGTGCCAGCAGTTTTGGCCTTCTCCAGGAGCAGTACTTC. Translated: CASSFGLLQEQYF.

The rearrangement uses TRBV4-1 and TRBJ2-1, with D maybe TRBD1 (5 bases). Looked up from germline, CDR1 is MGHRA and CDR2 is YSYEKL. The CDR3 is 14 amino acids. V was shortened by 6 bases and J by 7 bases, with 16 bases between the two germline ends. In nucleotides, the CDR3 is TGCGCCAGCAGTAGTCAGGGCAACCGAAATGAGCAGTTCTTC. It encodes CASSSQGNRNEQFF.

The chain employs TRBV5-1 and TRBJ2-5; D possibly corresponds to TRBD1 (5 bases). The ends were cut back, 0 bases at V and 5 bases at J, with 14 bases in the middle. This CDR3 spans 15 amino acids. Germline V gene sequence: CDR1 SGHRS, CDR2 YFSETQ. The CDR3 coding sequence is TGCGCCAGCAGCTTGGTCCAGGGTAATTGGGAGACCCAGTACTTC. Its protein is CASSLVQGNWETQYF.

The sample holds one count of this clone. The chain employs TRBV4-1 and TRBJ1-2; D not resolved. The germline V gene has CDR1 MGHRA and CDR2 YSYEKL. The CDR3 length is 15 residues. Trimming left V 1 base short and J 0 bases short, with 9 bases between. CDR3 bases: TGCGCCAGCAGCCAAGGGCTTGGAGCTAACTATGGCTACACCTTC. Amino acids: CASSQGLGANYGYTF.

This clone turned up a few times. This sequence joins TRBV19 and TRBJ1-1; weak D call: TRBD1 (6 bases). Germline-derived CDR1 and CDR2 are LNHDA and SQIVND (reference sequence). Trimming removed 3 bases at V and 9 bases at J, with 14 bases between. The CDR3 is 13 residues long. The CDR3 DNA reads TGTGCCAGTAGTATGGCGGCGGGGGCGCAAGCTTTCTTT. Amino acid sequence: CASSMAAGAQAFF.

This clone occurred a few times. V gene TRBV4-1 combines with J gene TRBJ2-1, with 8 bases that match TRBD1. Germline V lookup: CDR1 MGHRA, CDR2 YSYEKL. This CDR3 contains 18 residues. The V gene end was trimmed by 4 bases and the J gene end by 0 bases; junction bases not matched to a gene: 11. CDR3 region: CASSPGRGPASSYNEQFF. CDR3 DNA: TGCGCCAGCAGCCCAGGCAGGGGGCCCGCGAGCTCCTACAATGAGCAGTTCTTC.

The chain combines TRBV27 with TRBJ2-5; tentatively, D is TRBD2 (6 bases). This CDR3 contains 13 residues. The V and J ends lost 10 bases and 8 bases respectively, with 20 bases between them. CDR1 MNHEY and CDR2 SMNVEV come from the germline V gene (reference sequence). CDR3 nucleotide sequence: TGTGCCACCCGGGGGAACACCTCGCTCACCCAGTACTTC. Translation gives CATRGNTSLTQYF.

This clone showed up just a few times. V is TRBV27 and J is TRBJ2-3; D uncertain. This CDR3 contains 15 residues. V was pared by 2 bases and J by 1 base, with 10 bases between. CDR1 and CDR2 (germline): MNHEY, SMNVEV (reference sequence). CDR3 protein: CASSLTILGTDTQYF. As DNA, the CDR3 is TGTGCCAGCAGTTTAACTATATTGGGCACAGATACGCAGTATTTT.

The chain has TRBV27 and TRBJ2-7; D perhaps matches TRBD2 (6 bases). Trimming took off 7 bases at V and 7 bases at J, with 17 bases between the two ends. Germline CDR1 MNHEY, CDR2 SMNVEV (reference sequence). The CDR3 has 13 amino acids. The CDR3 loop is CASNVAGSGEQYF. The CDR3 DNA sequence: TGTGCCAGCAATGTGGCGGGATCGGGGGAGCAGTACTTC.

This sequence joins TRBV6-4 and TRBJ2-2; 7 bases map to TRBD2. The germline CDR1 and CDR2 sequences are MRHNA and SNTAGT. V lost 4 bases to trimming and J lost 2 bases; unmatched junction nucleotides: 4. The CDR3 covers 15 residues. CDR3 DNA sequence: TGTGCCAGCAGTGTATCGGGGGGAAACACCGGGGAGCTGTTTTTT. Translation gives CASSVSGGNTGELFF.

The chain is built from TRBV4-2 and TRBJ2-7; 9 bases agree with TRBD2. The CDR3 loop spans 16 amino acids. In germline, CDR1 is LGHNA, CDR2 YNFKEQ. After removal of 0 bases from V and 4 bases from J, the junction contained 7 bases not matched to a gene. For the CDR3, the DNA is TGTGCCAGCAGCCAAGAGAATCTAGCGGGAACGTACGAGCAGTACTTC. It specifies CASSQENLAGTYEQYF.

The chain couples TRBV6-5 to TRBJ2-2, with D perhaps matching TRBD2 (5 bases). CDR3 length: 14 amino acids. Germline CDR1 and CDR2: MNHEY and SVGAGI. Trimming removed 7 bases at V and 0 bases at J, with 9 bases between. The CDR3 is CASTFGANTGELFF. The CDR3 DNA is TGTGCCAGCACTTTCGGGGCGAACACCGGGGAGCTGTTTTTT.

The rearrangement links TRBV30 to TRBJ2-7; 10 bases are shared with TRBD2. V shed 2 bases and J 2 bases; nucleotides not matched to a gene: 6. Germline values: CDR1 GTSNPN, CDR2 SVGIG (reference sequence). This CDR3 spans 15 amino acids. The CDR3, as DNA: TGTGCCTGGAGTCTTCGACTAGCGGGTACCTACGAGCAGTACTTC. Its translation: CAWSLRLAGTYEQYF.

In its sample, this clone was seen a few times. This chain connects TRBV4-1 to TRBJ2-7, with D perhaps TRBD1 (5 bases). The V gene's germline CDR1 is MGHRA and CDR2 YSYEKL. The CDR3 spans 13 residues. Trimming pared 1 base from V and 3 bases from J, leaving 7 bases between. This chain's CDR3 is CASSQGQYYEQYF. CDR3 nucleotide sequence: TGCGCCAGCAGCCAAGGACAGTACTACGAGCAGTACTTC.

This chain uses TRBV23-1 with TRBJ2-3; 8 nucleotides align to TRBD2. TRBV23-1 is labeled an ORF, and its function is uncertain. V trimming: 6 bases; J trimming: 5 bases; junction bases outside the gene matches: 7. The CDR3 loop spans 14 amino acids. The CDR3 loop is CASSRRGGQDTQYF. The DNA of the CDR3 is TGCGCCAGCAGCCGACGGGGGGGCCAAGATACGCAGTATTTT.

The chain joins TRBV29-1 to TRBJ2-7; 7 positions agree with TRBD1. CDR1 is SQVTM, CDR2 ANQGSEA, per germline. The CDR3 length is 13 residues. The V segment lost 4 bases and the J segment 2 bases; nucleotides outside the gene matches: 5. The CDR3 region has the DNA TGCAGCGTTGCCCGGGACAGTCCCTACGAGCAGTACTTC. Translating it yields CSVARDSPYEQYF.